This paragraph covers one T cell receptor beta chain sequence. This clone was counted only a few times. Its cognate antigen has yet to be identified. No qualities accompany the bases; no much larger clone lies one base away. Other DNA variants within this sample encode the same CDR3. This record belongs to a study of blood T cell repertoires in COVID-19 (dated by TCRdb to the early 2020s). In terms of the full investigation: Samples from collaborators originated in the United States, Italy and Spain and spanned both the acute and convalescent phases of COVID-19. Where available, HLA class I and class II types were taken from metadata supplied by the sample provider and were not determined by assay-based typing. The repertoires were released in a freely available public database meant as a resource for research on the immune response to SARS-CoV-2. The dataset comprised deeply sampled blood TCRbeta repertoires from subjects exposed to, actively infected with, or recovered from COVID-19. The prospective study material was composed of cDNA or gDNA derived from T cells, B-cell-depleted T cells, or PBMCs. The samples were drawn from the first 160 participants of the ongoing ImmuneRACE study and from over 950 subjects provided by 6 global collaborators. Sample metadata almost always included a de-identified subject ID, COVID-19 status, age in years and sex.

The immunoSEQ Assay, a bias-controlled multiplex PCR, was used to amplify TCRbeta CDR3 regions from genomic DNA. The authors' pipeline ran thus. Within the assay, amplification of reference gene primers was used to estimate how many nucleated cells each sample contained. Sequence reads were collapsed and filtered to measure the absolute abundance of every unique TCRbeta CDR3 rearrangement. Productive Simpson clonality was computed per sample as the square root of Simpson's diversity index over productive rearrangements. This is the immuneACCESS table as TCRdb keeps it, with only in-frame sequences that have V and J called. A part of the clones is gone; compared with another copy, unresolved V genes explain less than half, and the rest is unexplained. That table is the source of V, J and clone size, and D and trimming were worked out from the DNA. The sample contains about 180,000 clones, around 80% of them found a single time. About an eighth of the sample belongs to the ten largest clones.

Participants in the prospective study were aged roughly 18 to 89 years, lived in about two dozen United States geographic areas, and enrolled through a virtual design. In the prospective study, cohorts were assigned on the basis of participant-reported clinical history obtained from a screening survey and a study questionnaire. Exposed participants were defined as having been in contact with someone with a PCR-confirmed or clinician-diagnosed COVID-19 case within 2 weeks of study entry. In the prospective study, whole blood, serum and a nasopharyngeal or oropharyngeal swab were collected from each participant by mobile phlebotomists. Over a roughly 2-month period, participants in the prospective study had the option of providing additional blood draws and questionnaires. Before DNA extraction, blood samples from the prospective study were shipped at room temperature or frozen. What the study reported, not specific to this receptor: Clinical and demographic metadata were provided uncurated, with the amount varying by source and participant.

The material sequenced was PBMCs or T cells enriched from blood (not recorded which). The clonotype was recovered from a man aged 55 to 69 who had been exposed to COVID-19.

This receptor has the CDR3 CASSFGQGNQPQHF. The DNA is TGTGCCAGCAGCTTTGGACAGGGGAATCAGCCCCAGCATTTT. The chain is assembled from TRBV7-2 and TRBJ1-5; 9 of the junction bases match TRBD1. V is cut back by 3 bases and J by 4 bases, with 1 base in the junction unmatched. The CDR3 sequence holds 14 residues, the cysteine and phenylalanine included. Only CDR3 DNA remains: 42 bases, in frame from the first base. As encoded in the germline V gene, CDR1 is SGHTA while CDR2 is FQGNSA.